This paragraph covers one T cell receptor beta chain sequence. A much more abundant neighbour one base away suggests this may be a read error. These data belong to a study of T cells in Graves' hyperthyroidism and ophthalmopathy. The CDR3 regions of TCR beta were amplified from RNA transcripts. The study used the HTBI primer set for a first-round RT-PCR of the TCR CDR3. Each CDR3 protein is one row after TCRdb ran MiXCR on the multiplex PCR reads. This table has under 400,000 distinct CDR3 sequences, approximately 22% appearing once. Germline V gene lookup returns CDR1 SEHNR and CDR2 FQNEAQ (reference sequence). Unmatched junction bases numbered 8, after V lost 6 bases and J lost 4 bases. This CDR3 has 14 amino acids. Graves' hyperthyroidism was deemed stable given no ophthalmopathy progression within 18 months. Exclusion of patients followed from uncontrolled infection, other autoimmune disease, pregnancy or lactation.

V and J are TRBV7-9 and TRBJ2-5; TRBD1 agrees at 7 bases. The clonotype comes from a woman aged 45-65 years with Graves' hyperthyroidism. Sequencing used blood. DNA of the CDR3: TGTGCCAGCAGGGCTAAAGGGGGCCGAGAGACCCAGTACTTC. Its protein product is CASRAKGGRETQYF.